Listed below are T cell receptor beta chains from one sample, sequenced in a study of CD8 T cells in ankylosing spondylitis. TCRdb reanalysed the 5' RACE reads using MiXCR and keeps one entry per CDR3 protein. The data contain 650,000 to 800,000 distinct CDR3 sequences, roughly 19% of them singletons. Sample: blood, either unsorted or a sorted T cell fraction (not recorded which). The receptors here all came from a male donor with ankylosing spondylitis. CDR3s include the opening cysteine and the closing phenylalanine or tryptophan. The order of the fields is V gene, D gene, J gene, clone size, CDR3 DNA, CDR3 protein. A D gene is named only where the DNA matches it firmly. The size entry is marked missing in some rows and otherwise reads once, few, many or a size class.

TRBV9	TRBD1	TRBJ2-5	-	TGTGCCAGCAGCCTCCGGACAGGGGGGTTAGAGACCCAGTACTTC	CASSLRTGGLETQYF
TRBV29-1	-	TRBJ1-2	few	TGCAGCGTTGAATTGGGGGCCCAGGGTAACTATGGCTACACCTTC	CSVELGAQGNYGYTF
TRBV29-1	-	TRBJ1-1	few	TGCAGCGTTGATGACCGCGACACTGAAGCTTTCTTT	CSVDDRDTEAFF
TRBV27	-	TRBJ2-7	-	TGTGCCAGCAGAGACAGGAGGTACGAGCAGTACTTC	CASRDRRYEQYF
TRBV18	-	TRBJ2-5	-	TGTGCCAGCTCACTACACCTCGAAGAGACCCAGTACTTC	CASSLHLEETQYF
TRBV7-9	TRBD1	TRBJ1-1	many	TGTGCCAGCAGCCACTTCGACAGGGCCACTGAAGCTTTCTTT	CASSHFDRATEAFF
TRBV7-9	-	TRBJ1-1	few	TGTGCCAGCAGCATTAAGGGGGGCACTGAAGCTTTCTTT	CASSIKGGTEAFF
TRBV29-1	-	TRBJ1-2	few	TGCAGCGTTGAAGATCGGGGGGGTATCTATGGCTACACCTTC	CSVEDRGGIYGYTF
TRBV5-1	TRBD1	TRBJ2-7	-	TGCGCCAGCAGCCTTTACAGTGGACAGGGGGCCTACGAGCAGTACTTC	CASSLYSGQGAYEQYF
TRBV11-2	-	TRBJ2-7	few	TGTGCCAGCAGCTCCGCTTGGACCGGGGGCGAGCAGTACTTC	CASSSAWTGGEQYF
TRBV6-1	TRBD2	TRBJ2-1	-	TGTGCCAGCAGTGAAGCGGTGGGAGGGTCCTACAATGAGCAGTTCTTC	CASSEAVGGSYNEQFF
TRBV12-3/TRBV12-4	TRBD1	TRBJ2-1	few	TGTGCCAGCAGTAAGACAGGGTATGGGACCAATGAGCAGTTCTTC	CASSKTGYGTNEQFF
TRBV11-2	TRBD2	TRBJ2-1	-	TGTGCCAGCAGCTCGACCGGGACTAGCGGACTCCTACGCTCCTACAATGAGCAGTTCTTC	CASSSTGTSGLLRSYNEQFF
TRBV5-1	TRBD2	TRBJ2-5	-	TGCGCCAGCAGCTTGGTCGGGGGGGGCCGTGAGACCCAGTACTTC	CASSLVGGGRETQYF
TRBV6-2/TRBV6-3	-	TRBJ2-7	-	TGTGCCAGCGTACGGACCGGGGGATACGAGCAGTACTTC	CASVRTGGYEQYF
TRBV5-1	-	TRBJ2-3	-	TGCGCCAGCCGAGCTGGCGACACAGATACGCAGTATTTT	CASRAGDTDTQYF
TRBV12-3/TRBV12-4	-	TRBJ2-1	few	TGTGCCAGCAGTCCTAGACAGCCCCGGTACAATGAGCAGTTCTTC	CASSPRQPRYNEQFF
TRBV6-6	TRBD1	TRBJ1-1	-	TGTGCCAGCACCGACAGGGCTGAAGCTTTCTTT	CASTDRAEAFF
TRBV4-1	-	TRBJ1-1	many	TGCGCCAGCAGCCAAGAAGTGGTTCGGGGGGCTGACACTGAAGCTTTCTTT	CASSQEVVRGADTEAFF
TRBV7-9	TRBD2	TRBJ2-2	-	TGTGCCAGCAGCTCCGGACTAGCGGGAGTCACCGGGGAGCTGTTTTTT	CASSSGLAGVTGELFF
TRBV6-5	-	TRBJ1-5	-	TGTGCCAGCAGTTACGGGGGAGCTCAGCCCCAGCATTTT	CASSYGGAQPQHF
TRBV6-5	-	TRBJ1-3	few	TGTGCCAGCAGTTACTCGTCCCAGGGCCTGGCTGGAAACACCATATATTTT	CASSYSSQGLAGNTIYF
TRBV29-1	TRBD1	TRBJ2-1	-	TGCAGCGTTGAAGGGGACAGTTTAGGGAATGAGCAGTTCTTC	CSVEGDSLGNEQFF
TRBV6-1	TRBD2	TRBJ2-1	-	TGTGCCAGCAGTCCGCGGACTAGCGGGTCAACCCCGAATGAGCAGTTCTTC	CASSPRTSGSTPNEQFF
TRBV4-1	TRBD2	TRBJ2-7	-	TGCGCCAGCAGCCAGAGCCCGGGACTAGCGTACGAGCAGTACTTC	CASSQSPGLAYEQYF
TRBV5-1	TRBD1	TRBJ2-2	many	TGCGCCAGCAGCCATGGACAGGGGAACACCGGGGAGCTGTTTTTT	CASSHGQGNTGELFF
TRBV7-4	-	TRBJ2-5	-	TGTGCCAGCAGCTTAGGGTCTACTCAAGAGACCCAGTACTTC	CASSLGSTQETQYF
TRBV29-1	-	TRBJ2-5	-	TGCAGCGTTGATTCGGGGGGCGCATTGAGAGAGACCCAGTACTTC	CSVDSGGALRETQYF
TRBV4-3	-	TRBJ2-2	-	TGCGCCAGCAGCCAAGATCGTTGGGGGACCGGGGAGCTGTTTTTT	CASSQDRWGTGELFF
TRBV6-5	-	TRBJ2-3	-	TGTGCCAGCAGTAACCTGGCGGCGGATACGCAGTATTTT	CASSNLAADTQYF
TRBV12-3/TRBV12-4	-	TRBJ1-1	-	TGTGCCAGCAGTTTTTGGCAGAGTGGGAACACTGAAGCTTTCTTT	CASSFWQSGNTEAFF
TRBV29-1	TRBD1	TRBJ2-5	few	TGCAGCGAGCTTACAGGGGAAAACCTCGAGACCCAGTACTTC	CSELTGENLETQYF